These T cell receptor beta chains were read from a single sample in a study of T-cell reconstitution after alpha-beta-depleted transplantation in children. TCRdb recomputed calls from the PCR reads with MiXCR, one row per CDR3 protein. The sample consists of more than 250,000 distinct CDR3 sequences, more than 8% of them appearing once. The source was PBMCs from the stem cell graft donor, collected from the stem cell graft. These receptors were obtained from a human donor who donated a stem cell graft to a child with SCID. Each CDR3 is given with its conserved first and last residue. Fields, in order: J gene, V gene, D gene, clone size, CDR3 protein, CDR3 DNA. A D gene is named only where the DNA matches it firmly. Clone sizes are given selectively: once, few, many, or a class where the clone is expanded.

TRBJ2-3 | TRBV12-3/TRBV12-4 | TRBD2 | NA | CASSPPAGGYTQYF | TGTGCCAGCAGCCCTCCAGCGGGGGGTTATACGCAGTATTTT
TRBJ2-3 | TRBV6-2/TRBV6-3 | NA | many | CASTGGLTDTQYF | TGTGCCAGCACTGGCGGGCTCACAGATACGCAGTATTTT
TRBJ2-7 | TRBV5-1 | NA | NA | CASSSMIYEQYF | TGCGCCAGCAGCTCAATGATCTACGAGCAGTACTTC
TRBJ1-1 | TRBV10-2 | TRBD1 | few | CASSETGTGMNTEAFF | TGCGCCAGCAGTGAAACCGGGACAGGGATGAACACTGAAGCTTTCTTT
TRBJ1-2 | TRBV29-1 | NA | NA | CSVEEGYTF | TGCAGCGTTGAGGAGGGCTACACCTTC
TRBJ1-5 | TRBV7-8 | NA | NA | CASSFGGAGNQPQHF | TGTGCCAGCAGCTTTGGGGGGGCCGGCAATCAGCCCCAGCATTTT
TRBJ2-5 | TRBV20-1 | NA | NA | CSATSAGETQYF | TGCAGTGCTACAAGCGCGGGGGAGACCCAGTACTTC
TRBJ1-1 | TRBV5-1 | NA | NA | CASSPRDQGNTEAFF | TGCGCCAGCAGCCCACGGGACCAGGGGAACACTGAAGCTTTCTTT
TRBJ2-3 | TRBV9 | NA | many | CASSVGSGLTDTQYF | TGTGCCAGCAGCGTAGGGAGCGGCCTCACAGATACGCAGTATTTT
TRBJ2-3 | TRBV7-3 | TRBD2 | NA | CASSPLGLAGGFGTDTQYF | TGTGCCAGCAGCCCCCTCGGACTAGCGGGGGGATTCGGCACAGATACGCAGTATTTT
TRBJ2-1 | TRBV5-6 | TRBD1 | few | CASSFRTGRGMQFF | TGTGCCAGCAGCTTTCGGACAGGGCGCGGGATGCAGTTCTTC
TRBJ2-2 | TRBV9 | NA | NA | CASSGRQSWLFF | TGTGCCAGCAGCGGGCGACAGTCCTGGCTGTTTTTT
TRBJ2-7 | TRBV20-1 | NA | few | CSVSGRTGSSYEQYF | TGCAGTGTGTCTGGGAGGACAGGCAGCTCCTACGAGCAGTACTTC
TRBJ1-1 | TRBV5-1 | NA | few | CASSPGGGREAFF | TGCGCCAGCAGCCCGGGGGGGGGGCGCGAAGCTTTCTTT
TRBJ2-1 | TRBV7-6 | TRBD2 | many | CASSFTSGDYYNEQFF | TGTGCCAGCAGCTTCACTAGCGGGGACTACTACAATGAGCAGTTCTTC
TRBJ2-2 | TRBV10-3 | TRBD1 | many | CAISSDRSDTGELFF | TGTGCCATCAGTTCGGACAGGTCCGACACCGGGGAGCTGTTTTTT
TRBJ2-2 | TRBV20-1 | NA | few | CSARDRGTPFGGELFF | TGCAGTGCTAGAGATCGTGGGACACCCTTTGGCGGGGAGCTGTTTTTT
TRBJ1-3 | TRBV2 | NA | NA | CASRAASGNTIYF | TGTGCCAGCCGGGCCGCCTCTGGAAACACCATATATTTT
TRBJ2-7 | TRBV5-6 | TRBD2 | NA | CASSKSGDSSYEQYF | TGTGCCAGCAGCAAGAGCGGGGACTCCTCCTACGAGCAGTACTTC
TRBJ2-1 | TRBV27 | NA | many | CASSLSGGLLSYNEQFF | TGTGCCAGCAGTTTATCGGGGGGTTTGCTATCCTACAATGAGCAGTTCTTC
TRBJ2-5 | TRBV11-1 | NA | many | CASSQGETQYF | TGTGCCAGCAGCCAAGGAGAGACCCAGTACTTC
TRBJ2-1 | TRBV7-9 | TRBD2 | NA | CASSLLAGGLEQFF | TGTGCCAGCAGCTTACTAGCGGGGGGGCTTGAGCAGTTCTTC